The clone carrying this T cell receptor beta chain was seen many times. This record belongs to a study of T cells after yellow fever vaccination. TCRdb re-analysed the 5' RACE reads in MiXCR, keeping a single row per CDR3 protein. The sample holds 140,000 to 150,000 distinct CDR3 sequences; about 6.9% are singletons and the top ten take approximately 0.59%. This CDR3 comprises 14 residues. Germline CDR1 is DFQATT and CDR2 is SNEGSKA (reference sequence). With V trimmed by 2 bases and J by 6 bases, 7 bases remained unmatched. This sample comprised CD4+ T cells sorted from PBMCs, obtained 10 days after the yellow fever booster vaccination. The receptor's source is a man younger than 45 who received the YFV17D yellow fever vaccine. V is TRBV20-1 and J is TRBJ1-5, with TRBD1 matching 7 bases. CDR3 loop: CSARPGTEVQPQHF. In DNA form, the CDR3 reads TGCAGTGCTAGACCCGGGACAGAAGTTCAGCCCCAGCATTTT.